Detailed here is one TCR beta chain. The antigen is not known. Stated time point: pre-sensitization, week 0. The treatment was: therapeutic diphenylcyclopropenone sensitization with weekly scalp DPC. Total RNA was extracted from unfractionated whole blood. Each donor was an alopecia patient between 18 and 70 years of age who qualified for DPC. MiXCR, run by TCRdb on the RACE reads, gives a single entry per CDR3 protein. The sample includes approximately 52,000 distinct CDR3 sequences, approximately 9.5% of them seen just once. This record comes from a study of human T cells and chemical hapten exposure. Study in general: The cohort included alopecia areata under or over 50% scalp, totalis and universalis. Overall study results and limits: No shift was seen in TCRs above 1 in 1000 frequency with DPC sensitization.

The starting material was whole blood, obtained in connection with sensitization to the hapten diphenylcyclopropenone (DPC). This clonotype was sampled from a woman aged 25-40 years with alopecia areata. Some clones in this sample may be carry-over from other donors' samples.

In DNA form, the CDR3 reads TGTGCCAGCAGCGGGAGTCCCAGGGACGAGCAGTACTTC. Translation: CASSGSPRDEQYF. The genes are TRBV7-9 and TRBJ2-7; D may correspond to TRBD1 or TRBD2 (5 bases each). Deletions cut 5 bases from V and 5 bases from J, with 13 bases between. The CDR3 runs 13 residues. Germline V gives CDR1 SEHNR, CDR2 FQNEAQ (reference sequence).